The sequence of this T cell receptor beta chain was determined in a study of regulatory T cells in long-lasting Graves disease (dated by TCRdb to about 2021). Study-wide context: To count as having persistent Graves' disease, a patient had to have received antithyroid drug treatment for over 5 years with TSH receptor autoantibodies remaining persistently positive. Persistent Graves' disease patients in the clinical cohort had taken antithyroid drugs for roughly 10 years on average. A total of approximately 35 samples underwent TCR sequencing: approximately 13 from persistent and some 20 from newly diagnosed Graves' disease patients. Peripheral blood TCR sequencing and RNA sequencing compared persistent Graves' disease patients with newly diagnosed Graves' disease patients. The study was conducted in China and was registered as a clinical trial. The full study reports these points: Persistent Graves' disease patients showed lower TCR Shannon entropy and fewer highly expanded clones than newly diagnosed patients, suggesting clonal expansion. More public clonotypes were shared among persistent patients (around 3,000) than among newly diagnosed patients (just under 1,000). Because the primary lesion, thyroid tissue, could not be accessed, the study looked at peripheral blood alone. Only the TCR beta chain was sequenced and analyzed. Preferential use of TRBV28, TRBJ1-2 and TRBJ2-5 was observed in persistent disease, whereas TRBV20-1 and TRBJ2-1 were favored in newly diagnosed disease. The small sample size was acknowledged by the authors as a limitation that may reduce accuracy.

Library creation used multiplex PCR. Sequenced on an Illumina HiSeq 4000. TCR beta libraries were built with iRepertoire HTBI primers and Arm-PCR amplification of CDR3 regions. Before sequencing, the PCR products underwent gel purification. The authors processed their data as follows. Gene usage analysis of CDR3 amino acid clonotypes relied on the roughly 58 TRBV and about 15 TRBJ segments identified across samples. COPE and FqMerger were used to merge filtered high-quality paired reads into contigs. Contigs were aligned with BLAST to IMGT TRBV, TRBD and TRBJ reference genes, and CDR3 was defined per IMGT. Clonotypes above 0.1% frequency were classified as highly expanded clones. Shannon entropy served as the measure of repertoire diversity, while the Gini coefficient captured V-J evenness. Clonotypes shared by more than one individual were considered public. In TCRdb, the public reads were trimmed at Q25 with fastp and aligned with MiXCR, with productive beta chains retained. Entries that share a CDR3 protein sequence are merged under the most common genes and DNA. TCRdb, not the original authors, processed these V and J calls. This sample lists over 350,000 distinct CDR3 sequences; roughly 20% were detected once. The ten largest account for roughly 20% of the sample.

CDR1 KGHSH and CDR2 LQKENI were looked up in the germline V gene. The CDR3 goes from the cysteine to the phenylalanine over 15 residues. Left in the record is the CDR3 DNA by itself, 45 bases read in frame from the first base. V was cut back by 4 bases and J by 0 bases, leaving a gap of 12 bases between them. This clonotype was counted many times. What antigen it recognizes has not been identified. No qualities accompany the bases; no much larger clone lies one base away. In the paper's terms, the time point label means: persistent/refractory GD, antithyroid drugs over 5 years with positive TRAb. RNA was extracted from PBMCs in TRIzol for both TCR sequencing and RNA sequencing. The diagnosis of Graves' disease followed American Thyroid Association guidelines. The patients came from an endocrinology department in Xi'an, China. From each patient, approximately 10 milliliters of peripheral blood was collected into an EDTA anticoagulant tube. Ficoll Paque Plus density gradient separation was used to isolate PBMCs, and no additional T cell sorting was done. An Agilent 2100 Bioanalyzer and agarose gel were used to check RNA quality, and a NanoDrop 2000 was used to measure RNA concentration.

The receptor was isolated from a female donor with Graves disease. The source was peripheral blood mononuclear cells (PBMCs), collected when the disease was refractory, from a patient treated with antithyroid drugs. The chain joins TRBV18 to TRBJ1-1; a tentative D match to TRBD1 spans 6 bases. The sequenced DNA: TGTGCCAGCTCACGACCGACAGGAATGAACACTGAAGCTTTCTTT. The encoded protein is CASSRPTGMNTEAFF. Joined to the reference TRBV18 and TRBJ1-1 proteins, this CDR3 gives the full variable domain: NAGVMQNPRHLVRRRGQEARLRCSPMKGHSHVYWYRQLPEEGLKFMVYLQKENIIDESGMPKERFSAEFPKEGPSILRIQQVVRGDSAAYFCASSRPTGMNTEAFFGQGTRLTVV.